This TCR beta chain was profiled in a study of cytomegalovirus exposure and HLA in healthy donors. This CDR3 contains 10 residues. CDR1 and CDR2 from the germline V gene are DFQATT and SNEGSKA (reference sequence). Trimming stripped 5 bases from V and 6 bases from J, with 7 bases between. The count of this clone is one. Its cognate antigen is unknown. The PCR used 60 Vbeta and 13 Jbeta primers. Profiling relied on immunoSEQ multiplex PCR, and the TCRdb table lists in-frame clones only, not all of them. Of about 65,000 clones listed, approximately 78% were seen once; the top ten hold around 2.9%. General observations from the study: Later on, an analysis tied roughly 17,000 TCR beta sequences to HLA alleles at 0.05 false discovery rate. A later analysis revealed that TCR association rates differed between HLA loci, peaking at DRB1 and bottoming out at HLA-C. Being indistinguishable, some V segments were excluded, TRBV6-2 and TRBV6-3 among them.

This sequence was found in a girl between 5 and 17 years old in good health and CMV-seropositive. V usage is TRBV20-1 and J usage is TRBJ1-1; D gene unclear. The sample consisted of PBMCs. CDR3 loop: CSAAGAEAFF. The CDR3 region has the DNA TGCAGTGCTGCAGGCGCTGAAGCTTTCTTT.